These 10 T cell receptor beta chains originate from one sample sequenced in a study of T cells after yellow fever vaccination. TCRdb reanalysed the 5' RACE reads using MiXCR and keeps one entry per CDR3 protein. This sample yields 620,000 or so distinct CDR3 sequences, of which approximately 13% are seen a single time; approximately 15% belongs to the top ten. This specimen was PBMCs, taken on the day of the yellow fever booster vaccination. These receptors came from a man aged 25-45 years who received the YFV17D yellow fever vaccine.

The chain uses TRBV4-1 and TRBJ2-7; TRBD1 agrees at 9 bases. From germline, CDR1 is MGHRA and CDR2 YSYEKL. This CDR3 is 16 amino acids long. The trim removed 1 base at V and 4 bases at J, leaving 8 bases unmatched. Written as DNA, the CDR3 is TGCGCCAGCAGCCAAGCTTCCGGACAGGGGTGGTACGAGCAGTACTTC. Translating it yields CASSQASGQGWYEQYF.

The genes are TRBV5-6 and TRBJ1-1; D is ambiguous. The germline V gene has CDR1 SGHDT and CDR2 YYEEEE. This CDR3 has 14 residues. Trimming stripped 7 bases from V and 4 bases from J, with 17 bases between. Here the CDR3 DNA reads TGTGCCAGCGCTTTCTTCTCCACGGGCACTGAAGCTTTCTTT. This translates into CASAFFSTGTEAFF.

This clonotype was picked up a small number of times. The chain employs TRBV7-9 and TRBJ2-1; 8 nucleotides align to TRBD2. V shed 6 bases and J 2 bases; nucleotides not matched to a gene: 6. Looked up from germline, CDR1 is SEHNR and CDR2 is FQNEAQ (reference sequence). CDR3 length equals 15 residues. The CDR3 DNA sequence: TGTGCCAGCAGAGTTAGCGGGGTCACCTACAATGAGCAGTTCTTC. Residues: CASRVSGVTYNEQFF.

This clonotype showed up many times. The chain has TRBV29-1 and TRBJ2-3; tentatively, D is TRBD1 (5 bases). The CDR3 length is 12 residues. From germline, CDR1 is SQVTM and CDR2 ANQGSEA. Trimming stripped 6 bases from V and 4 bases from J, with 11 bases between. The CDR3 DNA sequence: TGCAGCGTAAAACAAGGGGCAGATACGCAGTATTTT. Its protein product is CSVKQGADTQYF.

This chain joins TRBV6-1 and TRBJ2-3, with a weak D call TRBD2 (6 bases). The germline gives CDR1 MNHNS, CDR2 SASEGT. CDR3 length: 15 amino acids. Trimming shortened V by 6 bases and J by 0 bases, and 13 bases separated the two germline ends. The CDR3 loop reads CASRPSATSTDTQYF. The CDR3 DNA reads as TGTGCCAGCAGACCTAGCGCAACCAGCACAGATACGCAGTATTTT.

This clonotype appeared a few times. The CDR3 sequence: CASSGDRSYGYTF. The CDR3 bases are TGTGCCAGCAGCGGCGACAGGAGCTATGGCTACACCTTC. The V and J genes are TRBV16 and TRBJ1-2, with D maybe TRBD1 (6 bases). The V end lost 5 bases, the J end lost 4 bases, and 11 bases lay between the germline ends. This CDR3 spans 13 amino acids. The germline V gene has CDR1 KGHSY and CDR2 FQNENV.

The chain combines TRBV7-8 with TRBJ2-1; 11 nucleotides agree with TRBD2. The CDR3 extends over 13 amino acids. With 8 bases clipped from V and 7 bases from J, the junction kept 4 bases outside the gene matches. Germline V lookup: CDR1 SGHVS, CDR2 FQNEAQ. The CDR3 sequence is CASDASGRNEQFF. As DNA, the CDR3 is TGTGCCAGCGATGCTAGCGGGAGGAATGAGCAGTTCTTC.

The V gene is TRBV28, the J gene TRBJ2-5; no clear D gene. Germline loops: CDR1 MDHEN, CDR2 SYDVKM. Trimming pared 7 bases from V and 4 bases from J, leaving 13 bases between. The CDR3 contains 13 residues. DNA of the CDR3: TGTGCCAGCACCTCAGAGAGGAGAGAGACCCAGTACTTC. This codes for CASTSERRETQYF.

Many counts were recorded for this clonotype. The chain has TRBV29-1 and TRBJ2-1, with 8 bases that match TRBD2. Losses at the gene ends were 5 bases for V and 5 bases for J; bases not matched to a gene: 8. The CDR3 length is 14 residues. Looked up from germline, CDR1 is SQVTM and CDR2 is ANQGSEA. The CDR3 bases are TGCAGCGTTTTAGCGGGAAGGGAGGACAATGAGCAGTTCTTC. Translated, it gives CSVLAGREDNEQFF.

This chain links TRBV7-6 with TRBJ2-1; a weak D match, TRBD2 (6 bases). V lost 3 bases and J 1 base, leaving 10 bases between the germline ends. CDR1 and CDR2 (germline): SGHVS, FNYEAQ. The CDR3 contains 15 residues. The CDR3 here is CASSFGGISYNEQFF. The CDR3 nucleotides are TGTGCCAGCAGCTTTGGGGGGATTTCCTACAATGAGCAGTTCTTC.